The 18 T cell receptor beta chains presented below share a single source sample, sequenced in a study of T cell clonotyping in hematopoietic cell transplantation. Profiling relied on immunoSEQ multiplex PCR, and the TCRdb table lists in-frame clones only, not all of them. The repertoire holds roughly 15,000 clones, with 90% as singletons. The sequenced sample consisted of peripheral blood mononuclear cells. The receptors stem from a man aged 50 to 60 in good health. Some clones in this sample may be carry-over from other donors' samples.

This CDR3 reads CASRGLAGEAAAQYF. The CDR3 DNA is TGTGCCAGCAGGGGACTAGCGGGGGAGGCAGCGGCCCAGTACTTC. This chain uses TRBV2 with TRBJ2-5; 14 bases map to TRBD2. This CDR3 has 15 amino acids. J was trimmed by 9 bases and V by 6 bases; bases with no gene match: 9. The germline V gene has CDR1 SNHLY and CDR2 FYNNEI.

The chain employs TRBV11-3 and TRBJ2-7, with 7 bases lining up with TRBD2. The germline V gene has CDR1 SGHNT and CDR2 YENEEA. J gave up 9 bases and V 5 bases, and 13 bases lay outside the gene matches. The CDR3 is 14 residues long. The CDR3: CASSPGGFGPSQYF. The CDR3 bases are TGTGCCAGCAGCCCGGGGGGTTTCGGTCCTTCGCAGTACTTC.

The CDR3 coding sequence is TGTGCCAGCAGCCAAGGGAGTTGGGACGAGCAGTACTTC. It is translated as CASSQGSWDEQYF. This chain connects TRBV14 to TRBJ2-7; D is ambiguous. This CDR3 comprises 13 residues. The germline V gene encodes CDR1 SGHDN and CDR2 FVKESK. Trimming stripped 1 base from V and 5 bases from J, with 9 bases between. The full variable domain, its missing parts supplied by reference TRBV14 and TRBJ2-7, is EAGVTQFPSHSVIEKGQTVTLRCDPISGHDNLYWYRRVMGKEIKFLLHFVKESKQDESGMPNNRFLAERTGGTYSTLKVQPAELEDSGVYFCASSQGSWDEQYFGPGTRLTVT.

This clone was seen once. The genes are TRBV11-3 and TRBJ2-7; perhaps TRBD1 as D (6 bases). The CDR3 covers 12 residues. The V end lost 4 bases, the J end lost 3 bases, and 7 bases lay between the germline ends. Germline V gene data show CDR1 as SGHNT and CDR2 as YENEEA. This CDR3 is CASSYRDYEQYF. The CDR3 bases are TGTGCCAGCAGCTACAGGGACTACGAGCAGTACTTC.

The DNA of the CDR3 is TGTGCCAGCAGTGTAGGGACAGTCTGGGAGCAGTACTTC. It is translated as CASSVGTVWEQYF. The gene calls are TRBV28 and TRBJ2-7, with 7 bases identical to TRBD1. Germline values: CDR1 MDHEN, CDR2 SYDVKM. This CDR3 contains 13 residues. The V and J ends lost 5 bases and 7 bases, in that order; junction bases with no gene match: 8.

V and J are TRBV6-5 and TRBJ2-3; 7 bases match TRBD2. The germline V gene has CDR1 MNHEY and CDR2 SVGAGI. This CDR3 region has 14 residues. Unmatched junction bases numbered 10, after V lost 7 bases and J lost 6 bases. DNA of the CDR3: TGTGCCAGCAAGGTGGAGCGGGGTGGGGATACGCAGTATTTT. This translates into CASKVERGGDTQYF.

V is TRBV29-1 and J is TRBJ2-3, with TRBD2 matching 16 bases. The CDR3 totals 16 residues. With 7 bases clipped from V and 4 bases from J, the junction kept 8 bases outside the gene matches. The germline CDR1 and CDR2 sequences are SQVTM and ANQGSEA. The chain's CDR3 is CSARGLAGGPPDTQYF. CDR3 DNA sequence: TGCAGCGCCAGGGGACTAGCGGGGGGGCCGCCAGATACGCAGTATTTT.

The CDR3 DNA reads TGTGCCAGCAGCTCCCCAGGGGGCCGGGGCTACACCTTC. Translation: CASSSPGGRGYTF. This chain connects TRBV7-2 to TRBJ1-2, with 8 nucleotides matching TRBD1. The length of the CDR3 is 13 residues. CDR1 and CDR2 (germline): SGHTA, FQGNSA. After removal of 4 bases from V and 8 bases from J, the junction contained 6 bases not matched to a gene. The whole variable domain, filled in from reference TRBV7-2 and TRBJ1-2, reads GAGVSQSPSNKVTEKGKDVELRCDPISGHTALYWYRQSLGQGLEFLIYFQGNSAPDKSGLPSDRFSAERTGGSVSTLTIQRTQQEDSAVYLCASSSPGGRGYTFGSGTRLTVV.

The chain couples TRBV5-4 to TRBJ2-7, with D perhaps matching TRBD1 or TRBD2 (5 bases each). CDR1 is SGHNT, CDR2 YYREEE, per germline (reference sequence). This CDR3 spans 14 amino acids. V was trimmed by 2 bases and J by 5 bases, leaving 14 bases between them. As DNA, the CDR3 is TGTGCCAGCAGCTTCCCGCCAGGGACCCACGAGCAGTACTTC. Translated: CASSFPPGTHEQYF.

CDR3 nucleotides: TGTGCCTGGAGTCCGGGACAGGGGGCTGGGGCCAACGTCCTGACTTTC. This gives the protein CAWSPGQGAGANVLTF. The rearrangement joins TRBV30 to TRBJ2-6; 11 nucleotides align to TRBD1. The CDR3 extends over 16 amino acids. V was clipped by 2 bases and J by 2 bases; unmatched bases: 2. CDR1 is GTSNPN, CDR2 SVGIG, per germline (reference sequence).

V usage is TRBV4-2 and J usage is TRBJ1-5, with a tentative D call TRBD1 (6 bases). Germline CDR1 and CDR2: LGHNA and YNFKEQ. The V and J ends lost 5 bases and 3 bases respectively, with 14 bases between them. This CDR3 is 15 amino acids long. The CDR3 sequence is CASSGAGALNQPQHF. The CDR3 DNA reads TGTGCCAGCAGCGGGGCAGGGGCCCTCAATCAGCCCCAGCATTTT.

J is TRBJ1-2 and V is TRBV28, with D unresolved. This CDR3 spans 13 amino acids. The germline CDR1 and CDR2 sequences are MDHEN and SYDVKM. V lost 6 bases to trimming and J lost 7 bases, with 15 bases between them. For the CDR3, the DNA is TGTGCCAGCAGGGTCTCGGCGTCCGGTGGCTACACCTTC. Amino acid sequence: CASRVSASGGYTF.

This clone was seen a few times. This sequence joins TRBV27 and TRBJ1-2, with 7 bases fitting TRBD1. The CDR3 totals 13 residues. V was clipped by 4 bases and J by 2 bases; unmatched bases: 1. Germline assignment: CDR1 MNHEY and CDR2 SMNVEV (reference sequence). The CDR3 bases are TGTGCCAGCAGTTGGGACAGAAACTATGGCTACACCTTC. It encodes CASSWDRNYGYTF.

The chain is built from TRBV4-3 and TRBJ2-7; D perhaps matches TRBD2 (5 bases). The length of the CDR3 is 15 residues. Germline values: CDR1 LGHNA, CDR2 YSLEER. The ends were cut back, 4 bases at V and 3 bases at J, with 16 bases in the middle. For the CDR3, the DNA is TGCGCCAGCAGCCGAGCCCGGGAAGCCGTCTACGAGCAGTACTTC. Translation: CASSRAREAVYEQYF.

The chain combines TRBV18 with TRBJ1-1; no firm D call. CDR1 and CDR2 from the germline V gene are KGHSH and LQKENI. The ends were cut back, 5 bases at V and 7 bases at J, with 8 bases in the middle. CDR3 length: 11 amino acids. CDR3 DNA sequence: TGTGCCAGCTCAGAACAGATTGAAGCTTTCTTT. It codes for CASSEQIEAFF.

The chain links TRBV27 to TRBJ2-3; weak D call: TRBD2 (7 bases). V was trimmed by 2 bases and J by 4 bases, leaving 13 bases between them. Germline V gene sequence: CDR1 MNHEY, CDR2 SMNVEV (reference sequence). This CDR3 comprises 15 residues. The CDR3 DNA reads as TGTGCCAGCAGTTTAGGGGGGGCGATTCCAGATACGCAGTATTTT. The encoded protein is CASSLGGAIPDTQYF.

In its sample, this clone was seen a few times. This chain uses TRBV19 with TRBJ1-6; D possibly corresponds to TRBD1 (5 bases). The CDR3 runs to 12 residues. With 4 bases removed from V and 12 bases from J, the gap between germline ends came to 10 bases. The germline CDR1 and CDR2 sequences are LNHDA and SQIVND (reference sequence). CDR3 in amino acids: CASSRGTRPLHF. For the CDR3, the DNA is TGTGCCAGTAGTAGGGGGACGAGACCCCTCCACTTT.

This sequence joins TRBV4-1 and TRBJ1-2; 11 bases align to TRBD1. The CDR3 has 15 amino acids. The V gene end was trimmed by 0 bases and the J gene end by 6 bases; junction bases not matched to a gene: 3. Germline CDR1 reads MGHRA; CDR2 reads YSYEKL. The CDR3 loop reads CASSQDGTGGDGYTF. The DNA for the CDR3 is TGCGCCAGCAGCCAAGACGGGACAGGGGGGGATGGCTACACCTTC.